Sequencing of this T cell receptor (beta chain) was carried out in a study of T cell responses to AZD1222 COVID-19 vaccine (dated by TCRdb to about 2021). Turning to the overall study: AZD1222 recipients with second doses at about 4 weeks or about 12 weeks were pooled, because spike-specific TCR depth and breadth did not differ between schedules. TCR sequencing was performed for 230 to 250 trial participants, of whom roughly 200 were given two doses of AZD1222 and around 25 were given two doses of MenACWY control vaccine. Trial participants were enrolled by age into subgroups of 18-55, 56-69 and 70-plus years, and around 150, 28 and 57 TCR-sequenced participants, respectively, were included in these subgroups.

General study outcomes and caveats: Epitopes outside the regions mutated in the B.1.351 and B.1.1.7 variants were reportedly recognized by nearly half of the unique spike-specific TCRs. Participants were mostly white British, with more females than males. The authors suggested clonal diversity may have been underestimated. No day 14 peak-response samples were available, so repertoires were characterized only after the peak T cell response. The 56-69-year group was small, and its depth increase did not reach significance, likely because of low power. After two AZD1222 doses, both the breadth and the depth of spike-specific TCRs were significantly higher than at day 0 and than in MenACWY recipients. CD4 TCRs associated with the vaccine covered the entire spike protein, and the dominant responses were in regions 160-218 and 743-854. Only a handful of AZD1222 recipients were SARS-CoV-2 seropositive at baseline, limiting conclusions about previously exposed vaccinees.

The CDR3 regions of human TCRbeta chains were analyzed by immunosequencing. From the authors' description of their analysis: Repertoire TCRs were checked for matches against a reference library of SARS-CoV-2-specific TCRs that had been generated using the MIRA antigen-specificity platform. Breadth meant the fraction of unique TCRs that were SARS-CoV-2-associated, whereas depth meant the fraction of total T cells that were SARS-CoV-2-associated. Using the MIRA data, every spike-specific TCR was mapped to the spike region that the TCR reacted to and assigned to either a CD4 or a CD8 class. Log10-transformed breadth and depth values were compared by one-way ANOVA with Sidak's multiple comparisons tests. TCRdb mirrors the immuneACCESS table, restricted to in-frame sequences. Some clones are absent from its copies; in checked studies, under half trace to an unresolved V gene, and the reason for the others is unknown. The V and J calls and clone size were taken over from that table, and D and trimming were inferred from the DNA. The sample records over 110,000 clones, roughly nine tenths of which are singletons. Of the sample, 1.6% falls within the top ten clones.

In the paper's terms, the time point label means: baseline before first vaccination. Vaccinee samples were obtained from the UK trials COV001 and COV002, which included a single-blind randomized controlled phase 2/3 trial of AZD1222 (ChAdOx1 nCoV-19) in healthy adults. For TCRbeta chain sequencing, PBMC samples from trial participants were taken at day 0 and at day 28 after the second dose. This clone has more than one count but fewer than ten. It lacks a known antigen. Nothing much larger sits one base from this clone, and base qualities are not available. The CDR3 goes from the cysteine to the phenylalanine over 14 residues. The CDR3 DNA has 42 bases and is translated from base 1. The junction shows trimming of 5 bases on V and 6 bases on J, and the gene matches do not reach 8 bases of it. CDR1 and CDR2, per the germline V gene, are SGHRS and YFSETQ.

The chain uses TRBV5-1 and TRBJ2-3, with TRBD1 identical over 8 junction bases. The sequence was obtained from an adult in good health. This sample comprised peripheral blood, obtained on day 0 of AZD1222 vaccination. CDR3 sequence: CASRSNRDRDTQYF. The nucleotide sequence is TGCGCCAGCAGGTCTAACCGGGACAGGGATACGCAGTATTTT.